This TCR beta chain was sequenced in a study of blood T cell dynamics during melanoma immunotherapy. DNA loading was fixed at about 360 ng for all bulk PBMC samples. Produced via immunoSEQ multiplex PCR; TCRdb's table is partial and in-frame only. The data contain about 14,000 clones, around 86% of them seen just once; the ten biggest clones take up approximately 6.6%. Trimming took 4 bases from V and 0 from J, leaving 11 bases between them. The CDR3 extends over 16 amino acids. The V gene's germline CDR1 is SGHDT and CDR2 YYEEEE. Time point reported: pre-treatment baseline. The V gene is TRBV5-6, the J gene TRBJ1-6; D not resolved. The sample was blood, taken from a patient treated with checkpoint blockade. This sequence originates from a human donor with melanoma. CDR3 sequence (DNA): TGTGCCAGCAGCCTCCGGTCGAGCTCCTATAATTCACCCCTCCACTTT. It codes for CASSLRSSSYNSPLHF.